This TCR beta chain emerged from a study of identical twins. TCRdb ran MiXCR on the 5' RACE reads and lists one entry per CDR3 protein. The sample shows about 300,000 distinct CDR3 sequences, around an eighth of them seen only once. Another study also made use of these data, one on yellow fever vaccine responses in identical twins.

Sample: CD8+ T cells sorted from blood. This TCR was sampled from a woman under 30 in good health.

The CDR3: CSARDSSAGGLFNEQFF. The CDR3 region has the DNA TGCAGTGCTAGAGATTCGTCCGCGGGGGGGCTTTTTAATGAGCAGTTCTTC. This chain connects TRBV20-1 to TRBJ2-1, with 9 bases matching TRBD2. After removal of 0 bases from V and 7 bases from J, the junction contained 13 bases not matched to a gene. Germline assignment: CDR1 DFQATT and CDR2 SNEGSKA (reference sequence). The CDR3 totals 17 residues.